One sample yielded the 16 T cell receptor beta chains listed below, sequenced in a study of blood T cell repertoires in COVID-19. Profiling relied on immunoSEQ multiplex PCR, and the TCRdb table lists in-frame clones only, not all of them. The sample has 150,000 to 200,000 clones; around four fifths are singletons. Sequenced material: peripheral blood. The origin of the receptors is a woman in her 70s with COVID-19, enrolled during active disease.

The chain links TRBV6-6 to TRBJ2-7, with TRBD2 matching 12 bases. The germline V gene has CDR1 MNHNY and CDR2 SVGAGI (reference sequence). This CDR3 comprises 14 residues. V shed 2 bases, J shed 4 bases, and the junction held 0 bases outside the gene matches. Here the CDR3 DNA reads TGTGCCAGCAGTTACCTAGCGGGAGGGTACGAGCAGTACTTC. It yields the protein CASSYLAGGYEQYF.

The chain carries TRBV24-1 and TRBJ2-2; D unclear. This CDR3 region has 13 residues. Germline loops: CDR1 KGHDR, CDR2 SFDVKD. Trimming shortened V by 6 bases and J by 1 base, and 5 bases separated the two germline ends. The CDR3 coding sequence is TGTGCCACCAGTCGGTTGAACACCGGGGAGCTGTTTTTT. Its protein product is CATSRLNTGELFF.

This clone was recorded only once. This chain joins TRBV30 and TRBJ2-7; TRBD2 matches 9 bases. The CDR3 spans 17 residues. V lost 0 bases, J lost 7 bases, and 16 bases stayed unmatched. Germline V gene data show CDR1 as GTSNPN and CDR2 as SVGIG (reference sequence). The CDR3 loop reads CAWSVRASGTSLREQYF. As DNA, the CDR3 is TGTGCCTGGAGTGTACGGGCTAGCGGGACCTCCCTCCGGGAGCAGTACTTC.

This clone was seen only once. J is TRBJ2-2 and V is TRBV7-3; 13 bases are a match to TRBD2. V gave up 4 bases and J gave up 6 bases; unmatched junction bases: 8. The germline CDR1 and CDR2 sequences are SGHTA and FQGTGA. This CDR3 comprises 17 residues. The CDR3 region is CASSSVTSGGAPGELFF. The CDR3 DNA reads TGTGCCAGCAGCTCAGTAACTAGCGGGGGGGCCCCCGGGGAGCTGTTTTTT.

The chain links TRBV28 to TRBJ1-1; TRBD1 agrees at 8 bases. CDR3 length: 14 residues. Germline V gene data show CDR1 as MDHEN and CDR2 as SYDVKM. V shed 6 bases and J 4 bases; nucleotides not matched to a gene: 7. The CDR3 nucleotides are TGTGCCAGCAGCATCATACAGGGGGGCACTGAAGCTTTCTTT. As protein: CASSIIQGGTEAFF.

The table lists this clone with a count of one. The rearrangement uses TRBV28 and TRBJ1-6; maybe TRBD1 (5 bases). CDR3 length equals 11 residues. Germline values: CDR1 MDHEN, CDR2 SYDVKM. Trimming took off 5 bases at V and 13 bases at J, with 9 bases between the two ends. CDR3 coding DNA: TGTGCCAGCAGTACGACAGTTCCCCTCCACTTT. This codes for CASSTTVPLHF.

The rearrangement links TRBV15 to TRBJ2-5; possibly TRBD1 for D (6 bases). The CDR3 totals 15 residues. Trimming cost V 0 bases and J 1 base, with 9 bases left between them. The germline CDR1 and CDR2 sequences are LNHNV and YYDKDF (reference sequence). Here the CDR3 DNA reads TGTGCCACCAGCAGAGAACAGGGAAGCCAAGAGACCCAGTACTTC. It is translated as CATSREQGSQETQYF.

For the CDR3, the DNA is TGTGCCAGCAGCCCCGCCCGGGGGGAGCGGGATGAGCAGTTCTTC. It yields the protein CASSPARGERDEQFF. The gene calls are TRBV3-1 (or the pseudogene TRBV3-2) and TRBJ2-1; 7 nucleotides line up with TRBD2. The CDR3 spans 15 residues. With V trimmed by 4 bases and J by 8 bases, 11 bases remained unmatched. Germline lookup yields CDR1 LGHDT and CDR2 YNNKEL (reference sequence).

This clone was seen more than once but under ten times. CDR3 nucleotide sequence: TGTGCCTGGAGTCCTTTCGGGACAGGGGACAATGAGCAGTTCTTC. This gives the protein CAWSPFGTGDNEQFF. V gene TRBV30 combines with J gene TRBJ2-1; 10 bases fit TRBD1. The CDR3 has 15 amino acids. V was clipped by 2 bases and J by 5 bases; unmatched bases: 6. Germline V CDR1 and CDR2: GTSNPN, SVGIG (reference sequence).

CDR3 loop: CASSTLDRPENTEAFF. The CDR3 DNA sequence: TGTGCCAGTAGTACCCTAGACAGACCGGAGAACACTGAAGCTTTCTTT. This chain links TRBV19 with TRBJ1-1; perhaps TRBD1 as D (5 bases). Germline CDR1 and CDR2: LNHDA and SQIVND (reference sequence). This CDR3 region has 16 residues. Trimming shortened V by 4 bases and J by 1 base, and 16 bases separated the two germline ends.

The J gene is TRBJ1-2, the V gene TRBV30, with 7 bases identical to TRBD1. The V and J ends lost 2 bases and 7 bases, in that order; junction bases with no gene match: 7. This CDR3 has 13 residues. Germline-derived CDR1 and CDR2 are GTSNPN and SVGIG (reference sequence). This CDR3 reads CAWSKQGMGGYTF. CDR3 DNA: TGTGCCTGGAGTAAACAGGGGATGGGTGGCTACACCTTC.

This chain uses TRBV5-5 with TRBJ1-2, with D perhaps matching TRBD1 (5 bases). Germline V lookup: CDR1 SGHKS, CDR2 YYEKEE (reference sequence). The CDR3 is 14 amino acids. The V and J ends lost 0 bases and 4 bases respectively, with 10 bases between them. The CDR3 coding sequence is TGTGCCAGCAGCTTGGTACAGGAGGGCTATGGCTACACCTTC. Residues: CASSLVQEGYGYTF.

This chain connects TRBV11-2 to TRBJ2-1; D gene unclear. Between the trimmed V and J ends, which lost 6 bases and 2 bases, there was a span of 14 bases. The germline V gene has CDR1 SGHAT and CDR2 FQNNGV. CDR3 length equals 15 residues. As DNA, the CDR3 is TGTGCCAGCAGAATAGCCGGAGACCCCTACAATGAGCAGTTCTTC. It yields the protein CASRIAGDPYNEQFF.

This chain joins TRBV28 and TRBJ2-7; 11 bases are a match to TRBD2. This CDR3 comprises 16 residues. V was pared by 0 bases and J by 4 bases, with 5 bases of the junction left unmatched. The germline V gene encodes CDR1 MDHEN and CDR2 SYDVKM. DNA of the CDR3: TGTGCCAGCAGTTTATGGCTAGCGGGAGGTTTATACGAGCAGTACTTC. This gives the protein CASSLWLAGGLYEQYF.

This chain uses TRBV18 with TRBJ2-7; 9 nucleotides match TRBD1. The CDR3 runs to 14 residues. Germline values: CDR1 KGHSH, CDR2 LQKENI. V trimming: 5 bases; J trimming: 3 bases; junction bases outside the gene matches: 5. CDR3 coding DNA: TGTGCCAGCTCAGAACAGGGGGCTGACTACGAGCAGTACTTC. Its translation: CASSEQGADYEQYF.

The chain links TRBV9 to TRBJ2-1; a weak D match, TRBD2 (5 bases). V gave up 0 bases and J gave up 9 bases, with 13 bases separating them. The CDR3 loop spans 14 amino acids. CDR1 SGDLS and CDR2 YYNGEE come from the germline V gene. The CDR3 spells CASSVVSGSTEQFF. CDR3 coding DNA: TGTGCCAGCAGCGTAGTGAGCGGTAGCACTGAGCAGTTCTTC.